These 16 T cell receptor beta chains originate from one sample sequenced in a study of cytomegalovirus exposure and HLA in healthy donors. PCR amplification relied on 60 Vbeta primers (plus 13 Jbeta primers). The repertoire was sequenced with immunoSEQ multiplex PCR; TCRdb's copy has only in-frame clones and lacks some. The sample data list about 130,000 clones. Material for sequencing was PBMCs. Every receptor here comes from a man between 35 and 55 years old in good health and CMV-seronegative.

The chain uses TRBV10-3 and TRBJ2-3, with no clear D. Trimming took off 8 bases at V and 1 base at J, with 10 bases between the two ends. The CDR3 length is 13 residues. The germline gives CDR1 ENHRY, CDR2 SYGVKD. The CDR3 region has the DNA TGTGCCATCGCGGTGACGGGCACAGATACGCAGTATTTT. It translates to CAIAVTGTDTQYF.

The rearrangement links TRBV4-1 to TRBJ2-7; D may be TRBD2 (6 bases). Germline values: CDR1 MGHRA, CDR2 YSYEKL. The CDR3 is 14 residues long. Trimming removed 4 bases from V and 0 bases from J, with 10 bases in between. The CDR3 sequence is CASSRGVASYEQYF. The CDR3 DNA reads TGCGCCAGCAGCCGGGGGGTGGCCTCCTACGAGCAGTACTTC.

The chain has TRBV6-5 and TRBJ2-7; a possible D gene is TRBD2 (6 bases). Germline assignment: CDR1 MNHEY and CDR2 SVGAGI. The CDR3 length is 15 residues. Deletions cut 3 bases from V and 4 bases from J, with 16 bases between. The CDR3 is CASSYSGRVAYEQYF. The CDR3, as DNA: TGTGCCAGCAGTTATAGCGGCAGGGTGGCGTACGAGCAGTACTTC.

The J gene is TRBJ2-1, the V gene TRBV30; TRBD1 matches 7 bases. The CDR3 length is 12 residues. The ends lost 1 base at V and 9 bases at J; junction bases unmatched: 3. Germline CDR1 is GTSNPN and CDR2 is SVGIG (reference sequence). CDR3 in DNA: TGTGCCTGGAGTGCACAGGGGAGTGAGCAGTTCTTC. This codes for CAWSAQGSEQFF. The whole variable domain, filled in from reference TRBV30 and TRBJ2-1, reads SQTIHQWPATLVQPVGSPLSLECTVEGTSNPNLYWYRQAAGRGLQLLFYSVGIGQISSEVPQNLSASRPQDRQFILSSKKLLLSDSGFYLCAWSAQGSEQFFGPGTRLTVL.

The chain has TRBV11-3 and TRBJ2-1; 8 bases align to TRBD2. CDR1 and CDR2 (germline): SGHNT, YENEEA. This CDR3 has 16 residues. J gave up 7 bases and V 1 base, and 9 bases lay outside the gene matches. The CDR3, as DNA: TGTGCCAGCAGCTTAGGTGGTAGCGGGACTCTTAATGAGCAGTTCTTC. It is translated as CASSLGGSGTLNEQFF.

The V and J genes are TRBV19 and TRBJ1-3; the D is unclear. CDR3 size: 15 residues. CDR1 LNHDA and CDR2 SQIVND come from the germline V gene (reference sequence). V shed 7 bases and J shed 0 bases, with 13 bases lying between them. DNA for the CDR3: TGTGCCAGTACCCAAGTGGCCCGCTCTGGAAACACCATATATTTT. This gives the protein CASTQVARSGNTIYF.

The chain is built from TRBV7-2 and TRBJ1-2; D might be TRBD1 (6 bases). The CDR3 is 14 amino acids. V dropped 2 bases and J dropped 4 bases, with 11 bases sitting between them. From germline, CDR1 is SGHTA and CDR2 FQGNSA. CDR3 in DNA: TGTGCCAGCAGCTTATTTCAGGGGCCCTATGGCTACACCTTC. Its protein product is CASSLFQGPYGYTF. The whole variable domain, filled in from reference TRBV7-2 and TRBJ1-2, reads GAGVSQSPSNKVTEKGKDVELRCDPISGHTALYWYRQSLGQGLEFLIYFQGNSAPDKSGLPSDRFSAERTGGSVSTLTIQRTQQEDSAVYLCASSLFQGPYGYTFGSGTRLTVV.

The chain is built from TRBV5-1 and TRBJ2-7; no definite D call. This CDR3 region has 13 residues. Trimming pared 4 bases from V and 6 bases from J, leaving 14 bases between. Per the germline V gene, CDR1 is SGHRS and CDR2 is YFSETQ. The CDR3 loop reads CASSVMAEREQYF. The CDR3, as DNA: TGCGCCAGCAGCGTGATGGCGGAGCGCGAGCAGTACTTC.

V gene TRBV5-3 combines with J gene TRBJ2-7; TRBD2 aligns across 8 bases. TRBV5-3 belongs to the ORF category, with a function that is uncertain. After removal of 6 bases from V and 0 bases from J, the junction contained 5 bases not matched to a gene. CDR3 length: 14 amino acids. The DNA of the CDR3 is TGTGCCAGAATTATTAGCGGGATCTCCTACGAGCAGTACTTC. It translates to CARIISGISYEQYF.

The V call is TRBV4-2, the J call TRBJ2-2, with 8 bases identical to TRBD1. Germline CDR1 and CDR2: LGHNA and YNFKEQ. V was clipped by 3 bases and J by 0 bases; unmatched bases: 6. The CDR3 loop spans 17 amino acids. CDR3 nucleotide sequence: TGTGCCAGCAGCCAGCTAAGACAGGGGACGAACACCGGGGAGCTGTTTTTT. The encoded protein is CASSQLRQGTNTGELFF.

V is TRBV7-8 and J is TRBJ1-1; D unclear. This CDR3 spans 11 amino acids. V was cut by 4 bases and J by 10 bases, with 10 bases left in between. Germline V lookup: CDR1 SGHVS, CDR2 FQNEAQ. Here the CDR3 DNA reads TGTGCCAGCAGCTCCCCCGCGGGAGCTTTCTTT. Protein product: CASSSPAGAFF. Together with reference TRBV7-8 and TRBJ1-1, the CDR3 gives the full variable domain: GAGVSQSPRYKVAKRGQDVALRCDPISGHVSLFWYQQALGQGPEFLTYFQNEAQLDKSGLPSDRFFAERPEGSVSTLKIQRTQQEDSAVYLCASSSPAGAFFGQGTRLTVV.

The V gene is TRBV7-9, the J gene TRBJ1-3, with 8 bases fitting TRBD1. Germline V gene data show CDR1 as SEHNR and CDR2 as FQNEAQ (reference sequence). J gave up 2 bases and V 5 bases, and 11 bases lay outside the gene matches. This CDR3 contains 17 residues. CDR3: CASSPTTGGDAGNTIYF. The CDR3 DNA reads TGTGCCAGCAGCCCCACTACAGGGGGAGACGCTGGAAACACCATATATTTT.

The chain has TRBV21-1 and TRBJ2-7; the tabulated D call, TRBD2, remains unverified against the DNA. TRBV21-1 is reported as a pseudogene. The CDR3 runs 16 residues. CDR3 sequence reads: CASSMGLAGTAYEQYF. CDR3 bases: TGTGCCAGCAGCATGGGACTAGCGGGAACCGCCTACGAGCAGTACTTC.

The chain links TRBV7-9 to TRBJ2-7; 9 bases are a match to TRBD2. CDR1 is SEHNR, CDR2 FQNEAQ, per germline (reference sequence). The CDR3 has 16 residues. The V gene end was trimmed by 0 bases and the J gene end by 5 bases; junction bases not matched to a gene: 8. The CDR3 coding sequence is TGTGCCAGCAGCTTAGCCGGGACTAGCAATACCCACGAGCAGTACTTC. Its protein is CASSLAGTSNTHEQYF. The whole variable domain, filled in from reference TRBV7-9 and TRBJ2-7, reads DTGVSQNPRHKITKRGQNVTFRCDPISEHNRLYWYRQTLGQGPEFLTYFQNEAQLEKSRLLSDRFSAERPKGSFSTLEIQRTEQGDSAMYLCASSLAGTSNTHEQYFGPGTRLTVT.

The chain employs TRBV2 and TRBJ2-1; no clear D. Germline assignment: CDR1 SNHLY and CDR2 FYNNEI. This CDR3 is 11 amino acids long. V was pared by 6 bases and J by 11 bases, with 11 bases between. The CDR3 is CASRAVYQQFF. The CDR3 DNA follows: TGTGCCAGCAGAGCCGTGTATCAGCAGTTCTTC.

V is TRBV10-2 and J is TRBJ1-1; TRBD1 aligns across 8 bases. Germline values: CDR1 WSHSY, CDR2 SAAADI. V lost 6 bases and J lost 5; bases outside the gene matches: 5. The CDR3 spans 13 residues. CDR3 amino acids: CASRQGGGTEAFF. In nucleotides, the CDR3 is TGCGCCAGCAGACAGGGGGGAGGTACTGAAGCTTTCTTT.